This T cell receptor (beta chain) was sequenced in a study of beta chain features in type 1 diabetes. Since all of the isolated RNA was reverse transcribed, expressed TCRB transcripts were what got sequenced. The repertoire was sequenced with immunoSEQ multiplex PCR; TCRdb's copy has only in-frame clones and lacks some. The sample yields some 160,000 clones, 7% to 10% seen once. The V gene end was trimmed by 5 bases and the J gene end by 1 base; junction bases not matched to a gene: 2. The CDR3 runs to 14 residues. Germline lookup yields CDR1 SGHTA and CDR2 FQGNSA. This clone was counted between two and nine times. Based on CD45RO/CCR7/CD25/CD127/CD95/CD27, CD4+ regulatory, stem cell-like memory, naive and central memory cells were sorted.

The receptor comes from a woman between 18 and 30 years old in good health. The chain joins TRBV7-2 to TRBJ2-7, with 10 nucleotides matching TRBD1. The sequencing sample was made of central memory CD4+ T cells from blood. CDR3 amino acids: CASSRDRGSYEQYF. CDR3 in DNA: TGTGCCAGCAGCCGGGACAGGGGATCCTACGAGCAGTACTTC.